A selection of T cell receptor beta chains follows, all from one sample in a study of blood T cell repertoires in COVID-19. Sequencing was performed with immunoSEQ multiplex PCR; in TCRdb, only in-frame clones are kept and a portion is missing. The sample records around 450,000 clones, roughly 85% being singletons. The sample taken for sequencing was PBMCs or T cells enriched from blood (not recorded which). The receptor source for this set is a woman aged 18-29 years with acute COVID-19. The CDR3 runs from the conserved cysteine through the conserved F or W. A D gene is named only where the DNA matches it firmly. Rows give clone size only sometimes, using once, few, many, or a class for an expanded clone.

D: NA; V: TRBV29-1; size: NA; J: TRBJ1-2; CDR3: CSADSRNGYTF; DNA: TGCAGCGCCGACAGCCGCAATGGCTACACCTTC
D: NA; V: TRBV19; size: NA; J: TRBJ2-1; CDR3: CASSTLGLYNEQFF; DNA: TGTGCCAGTAGTACGCTAGGTCTCTACAATGAGCAGTTCTTC
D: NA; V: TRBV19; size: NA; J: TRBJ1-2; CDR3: CASSTTRLRIQGIYGYTF; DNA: TGTGCCAGTAGTACGACACGCTTACGAATACAGGGAATCTATGGCTACACCTTC
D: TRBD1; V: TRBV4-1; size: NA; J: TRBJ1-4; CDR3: CASSQDPGQGRPNEKLFF; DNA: TGCGCCAGCAGCCAAGATCCCGGACAGGGCAGACCTAATGAAAAACTGTTTTTT
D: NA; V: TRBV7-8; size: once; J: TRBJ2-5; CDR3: CASSSPRRSQETQYF; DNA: TGTGCCAGCAGCTCCCCCCGGCGGAGCCAAGAGACCCAGTACTTC
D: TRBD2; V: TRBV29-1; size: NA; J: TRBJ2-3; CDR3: CSVARTSGRTDTQYF; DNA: TGCAGCGTTGCCCGGACTAGCGGGAGGACAGATACGCAGTATTTT
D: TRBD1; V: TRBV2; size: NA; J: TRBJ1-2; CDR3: CASSPRTGQPTPNYGYTF; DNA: TGTGCCAGCAGTCCCCGAACGGGACAGCCTACCCCTAACTATGGCTACACCTTC
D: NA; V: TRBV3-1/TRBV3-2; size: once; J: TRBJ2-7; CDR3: CASSNSAGTEVEQYF; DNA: TGTGCCAGCAGCAATTCGGCAGGGACTGAGGTCGAGCAGTACTTC
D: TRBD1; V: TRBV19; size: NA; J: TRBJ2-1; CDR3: CASSINPPGQGRNEQFF; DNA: TGTGCCAGTAGTATTAACCCCCCCGGACAGGGCCGCAATGAGCAGTTCTTC
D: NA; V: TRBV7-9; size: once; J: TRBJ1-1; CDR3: CASSQDQGLTEAFF; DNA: TGTGCCAGCAGCCAGGATCAGGGCCTCACTGAAGCTTTCTTT
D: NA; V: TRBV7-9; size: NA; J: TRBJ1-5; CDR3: CASSYFQGNSNQPQHF; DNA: TGTGCCAGCAGCTACTTCCAGGGGAATAGCAATCAGCCCCAGCATTTT
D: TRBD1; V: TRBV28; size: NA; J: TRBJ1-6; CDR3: CASSPGQGGSSYNSPLHF; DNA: TGTGCCAGCAGTCCCGGACAGGGGGGCAGCTCCTATAATTCACCCCTCCACTTT
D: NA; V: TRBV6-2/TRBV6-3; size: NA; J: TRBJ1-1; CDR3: CASTYGAGRMNTEAFF; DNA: TGTGCCAGCACTTACGGCGCAGGCCGAATGAACACTGAAGCTTTCTTT
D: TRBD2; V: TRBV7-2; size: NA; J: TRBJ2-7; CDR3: CASRGGSYEQYF; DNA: TGTGCCAGCAGGGGGGGGTCCTACGAGCAGTACTTC
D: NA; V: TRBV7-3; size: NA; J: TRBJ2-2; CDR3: CASSLTGANTGELFF; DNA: TGTGCCAGCAGCCTGACAGGTGCGAACACCGGGGAGCTGTTTTTT
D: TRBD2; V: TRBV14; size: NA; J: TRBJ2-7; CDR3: CASSQDRYPSGILPYEQYF; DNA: TGTGCCAGCAGCCAAGATCGGTACCCTAGCGGGATATTGCCCTACGAGCAGTACTTC
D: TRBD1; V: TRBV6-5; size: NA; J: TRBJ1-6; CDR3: CASSYGQGSGSPLHF; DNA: TGTGCCAGCAGTTACGGACAGGGGAGCGGTTCACCCCTCCACTTT
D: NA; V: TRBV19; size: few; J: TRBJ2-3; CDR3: CASSTPTAGSTQYF; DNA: TGTGCCAGTAGTACACCTACGGCAGGGTCTACGCAGTATTTT
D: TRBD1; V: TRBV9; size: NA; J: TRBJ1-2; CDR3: CASSETPGQGARGYTF; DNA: TGTGCCAGCAGCGAAACCCCGGGACAGGGGGCGCGCGGCTACACCTTC
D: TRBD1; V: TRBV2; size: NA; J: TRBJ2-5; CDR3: CASSGGQGIGESSETQYF; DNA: TGTGCCAGCAGTGGGGGACAGGGGATCGGAGAGAGTTCGGAGACCCAGTACTTC
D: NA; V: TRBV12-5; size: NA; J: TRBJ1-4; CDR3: CASGLFTGLGREKLFF; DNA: TGTGCTAGTGGTTTGTTTACGGGTTTAGGGAGGGAAAAACTGTTTTTT
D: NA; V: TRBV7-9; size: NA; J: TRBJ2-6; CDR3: CASSSPTGEGRRTNVLTF; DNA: TGTGCCAGCAGCAGCCCGACAGGGGAGGGACGTAGGACCAACGTCCTGACTTTC
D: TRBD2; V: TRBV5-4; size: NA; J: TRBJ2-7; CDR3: CASSRGAGLVSYEQYF; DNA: TGTGCCAGCAGCCGGGGAGCCGGACTAGTGAGCTACGAGCAGTACTTC
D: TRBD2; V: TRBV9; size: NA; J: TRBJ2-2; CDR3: CASSASSGGENTGELFF; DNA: TGTGCCAGCAGCGCATCTAGCGGGGGGGAGAACACCGGGGAGCTGTTTTTT
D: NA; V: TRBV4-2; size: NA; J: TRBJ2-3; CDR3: CASSQDPFTDTQYF; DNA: TGTGCCAGCAGCCAAGATCCGTTCACAGATACGCAGTATTTT
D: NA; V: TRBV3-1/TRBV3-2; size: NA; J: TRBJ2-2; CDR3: CASSQGQGGFGELFF; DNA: TGTGCCAGCAGCCAAGGACAGGGAGGTTTCGGGGAGCTGTTTTTT
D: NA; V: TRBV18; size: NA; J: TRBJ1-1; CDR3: CASSSLDSEAFF; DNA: TGTGCCAGCTCATCCTTAGACTCTGAAGCTTTCTTT
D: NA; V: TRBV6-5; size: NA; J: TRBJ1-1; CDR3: CASSYSRAESAFF; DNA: TGTGCCAGCAGTTACTCGAGGGCGGAGTCGGCTTTCTTT
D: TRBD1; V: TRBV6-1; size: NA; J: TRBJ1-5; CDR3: CASSETGGAGQPQHF; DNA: TGTGCCAGCAGTGAGACAGGGGGGGCAGGGCAGCCCCAGCATTTT
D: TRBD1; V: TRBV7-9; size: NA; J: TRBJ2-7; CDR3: CASSFITGVRVYEQYF; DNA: TGTGCCAGCAGCTTCATAACAGGGGTTCGGGTTTACGAGCAGTACTTC
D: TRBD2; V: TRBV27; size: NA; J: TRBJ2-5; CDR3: CASSLGGGETQYF; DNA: TGTGCCAGCAGTTTGGGCGGGGGGGAGACCCAGTACTTC
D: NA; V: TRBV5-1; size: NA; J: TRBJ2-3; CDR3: CASSGGGASTDTQYF; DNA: TGCGCCAGCAGCGGTGGGGGGGCCAGCACAGATACGCAGTATTTT
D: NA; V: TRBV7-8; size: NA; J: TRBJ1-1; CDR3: CASSLTGATEAFF; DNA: TGTGCCAGCAGCTTAACGGGAGCCACTGAAGCTTTCTTT
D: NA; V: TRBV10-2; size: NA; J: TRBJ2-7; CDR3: CASSVGQSYEQYF; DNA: TGCGCCAGCAGCGTCGGACAGTCCTACGAGCAGTACTTC
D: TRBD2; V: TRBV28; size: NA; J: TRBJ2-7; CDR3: CASSLVQAGLSYEQYF; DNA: TGTGCCAGCAGTTTAGTTCAAGCGGGGTTGTCCTACGAGCAGTACTTC
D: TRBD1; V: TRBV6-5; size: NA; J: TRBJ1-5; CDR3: CASSYSGQGASQPQHF; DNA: TGTGCCAGCAGTTACTCTGGACAGGGGGCTTCTCAGCCCCAGCATTTT
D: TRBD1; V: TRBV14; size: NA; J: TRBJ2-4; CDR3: CASRDRGADIQYF; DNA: TGTGCCAGCAGGGACAGGGGAGCGGACATTCAGTACTTC
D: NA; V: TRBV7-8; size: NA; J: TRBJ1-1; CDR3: CASSLERTEAFF; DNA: TGTGCCAGCAGCTTAGAACGAACAGAAGCTTTCTTT
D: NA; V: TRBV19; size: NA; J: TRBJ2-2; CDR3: CASSIRPGGSGELFF; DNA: TGTGCCAGTAGTATCCGTCCAGGGGGGAGCGGGGAGCTGTTTTTT
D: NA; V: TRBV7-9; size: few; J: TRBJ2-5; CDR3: CASSLPSPGVSETQYF; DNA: TGTGCCAGCAGCTTACCTTCTCCAGGGGTATCAGAGACCCAGTACTTC
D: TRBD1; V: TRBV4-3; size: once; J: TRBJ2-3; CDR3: CASSQGARRNTDTQYF; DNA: TGCGCCAGCAGTCAGGGGGCTAGGCGGAACACAGATACGCAGTATTTT
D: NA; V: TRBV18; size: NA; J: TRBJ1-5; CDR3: CASSPGSGGNSNQPQHF; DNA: TGTGCCAGCTCACCGGGTAGCGGGGGTAATAGCAATCAGCCCCAGCATTTT
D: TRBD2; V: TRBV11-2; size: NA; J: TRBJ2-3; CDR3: CASSLKLASTDTQYF; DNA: TGTGCCAGCAGCTTAAAACTAGCGTCCACAGATACGCAGTATTTT
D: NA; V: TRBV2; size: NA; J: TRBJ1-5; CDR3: CASSNPRDSNQPQHF; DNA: TGTGCCAGCTCGAATCCTCGGGATAGCAATCAGCCCCAGCATTTT
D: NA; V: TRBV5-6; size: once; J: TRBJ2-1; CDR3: CASSLAFRGFNEQFF; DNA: TGTGCCAGCAGCTTGGCCTTCAGGGGATTCAATGAGCAGTTCTTC
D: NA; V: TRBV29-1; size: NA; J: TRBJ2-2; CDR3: CSVELDRPGELFF; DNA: TGCAGCGTTGAACTAGACAGGCCCGGGGAGCTGTTTTTT
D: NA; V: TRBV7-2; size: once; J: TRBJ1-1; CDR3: CASTLSGQNTEAFF; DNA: TGTGCCAGCACCCTCTCAGGACAGAACACTGAAGCTTTCTTT
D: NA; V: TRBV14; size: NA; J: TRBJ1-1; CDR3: CASSVGTGATFF; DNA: NA
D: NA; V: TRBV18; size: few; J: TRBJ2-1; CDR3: CASSPREAGLSYNEQFF; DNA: TGTGCCAGCTCACCAAGGGAAGCAGGGTTGTCCTACAATGAGCAGTTCTTC
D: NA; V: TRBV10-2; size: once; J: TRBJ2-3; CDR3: CASSPPGAGTDTQYF; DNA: TGCGCCAGCAGTCCTCCAGGGGCCGGCACAGATACGCAGTATTTT
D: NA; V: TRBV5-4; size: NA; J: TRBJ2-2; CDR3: CASSLAYGELFF; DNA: TGTGCCAGCAGCTTGGCTTACGGGGAGCTGTTTTTT